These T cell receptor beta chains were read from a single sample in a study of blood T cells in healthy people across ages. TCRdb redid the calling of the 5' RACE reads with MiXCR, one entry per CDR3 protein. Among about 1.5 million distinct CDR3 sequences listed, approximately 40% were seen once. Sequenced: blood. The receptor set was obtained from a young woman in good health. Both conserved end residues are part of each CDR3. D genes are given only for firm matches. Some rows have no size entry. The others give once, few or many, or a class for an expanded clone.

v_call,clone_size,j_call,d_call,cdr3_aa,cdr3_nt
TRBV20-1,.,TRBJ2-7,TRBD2,CSARGSASGNIYEQYF,TGCAGTGCTAGAGGTTCGGCTAGCGGGAACATCTACGAGCAGTACTTC
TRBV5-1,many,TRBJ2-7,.,CASSFRQSYEQYF,TGCGCCAGCAGCTTCCGACAGTCCTACGAGCAGTACTTC
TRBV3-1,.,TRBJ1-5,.,CASSFLGDQPQHF,TGTGCCAGCAGCTTTCTCGGGGATCAGCCCCAGCATTTT
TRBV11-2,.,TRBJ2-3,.,CASSLGLIDTDTQYF,TGTGCCAGCAGCTTAGGTCTGATCGACACAGATACGCAGTATTTT
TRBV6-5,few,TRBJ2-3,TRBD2,CASSPSGRVSDTQYF,TGTGCCAGCAGTCCTAGCGGGAGAGTTTCAGATACGCAGTATTTT
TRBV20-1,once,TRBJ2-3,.,CSARVVGRDTQYF,TGCAGTGCTAGAGTAGTTGGGCGAGATACGCAGTATTTT
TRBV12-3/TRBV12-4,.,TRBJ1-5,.,CASRRGGNAGQPQHF,TGTGCCAGCAGAAGAGGGGGTAATGCTGGGCAGCCCCAGCATTTT
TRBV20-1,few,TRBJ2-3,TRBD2,CSASPTSGDVPGDTQYF,TGCAGTGCTAGCCCGACTAGCGGAGACGTTCCGGGGGATACGCAGTATTTT
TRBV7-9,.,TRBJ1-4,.,CASSSGQMANEKLFF,TGTGCCAGCAGCTCAGGACAGATGGCTAATGAAAAACTGTTTTTT
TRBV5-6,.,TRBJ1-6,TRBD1,CASAGTGSSPLHF,TGTGCCAGCGCCGGGACAGGGTCCTCACCCCTCCACTTT
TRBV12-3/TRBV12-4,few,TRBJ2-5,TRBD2,CASSSSGKTPGQETQYF,TGTGCCAGCAGTTCTAGCGGGAAGACGCCGGGGCAAGAGACCCAGTACTTC
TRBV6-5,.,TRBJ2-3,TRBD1,CASSYYSPGTGYADTQYF,TGTGCCAGCAGTTACTATTCCCCCGGGACAGGGTATGCAGATACGCAGTATTTT
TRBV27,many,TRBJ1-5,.,CASSLSYSNQPQHF,TGTGCCAGCAGTTTATCGTACAGCAATCAGCCCCAGCATTTT
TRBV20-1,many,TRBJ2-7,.,CSASAETYEQYF,TGCAGTGCTAGCGCTGAGACTTACGAGCAGTACTTC
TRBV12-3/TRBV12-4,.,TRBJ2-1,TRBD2,CASSSMTSGRGQFF,TGTGCCAGCAGTTCGATGACTAGCGGGAGGGGGCAGTTCTTC
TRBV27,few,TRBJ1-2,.,CASSPVDINYGYTF,TGTGCCAGCAGTCCGGTGGACATAAACTATGGCTACACCTTC
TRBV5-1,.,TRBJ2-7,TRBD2,CASSRFSSGRSSYEQYF,TGCGCCAGCAGCCGATTCTCTAGCGGGAGGAGCTCCTACGAGCAGTACTTC
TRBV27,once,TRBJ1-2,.,CASSLWGGQGDNYGYTF,TGTGCCAGCAGTTTATGGGGCGGGCAGGGAGATAACTATGGCTACACCTTC
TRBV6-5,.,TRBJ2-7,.,CAGSYSYLTGGEAEQYF,TGTGCCGGCAGTTACTCTTACTTGACAGGCGGGGAGGCCGAGCAGTACTTC
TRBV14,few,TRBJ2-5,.,CASSLLAMAEQYF,TGTGCCAGCAGCCTCCTCGCGATGGCAGAGCAGTACTTC
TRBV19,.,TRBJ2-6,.,CASSMGRGANVLTF,TGTGCCAGTAGTATGGGAAGGGGGGCCAACGTCCTGACTTTC
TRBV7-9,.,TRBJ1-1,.,CASSLGQPTEAFF,TGTGCCAGCAGCTTAGGGCAGCCCACTGAAGCTTTCTTT
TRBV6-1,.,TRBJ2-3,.,CASRIGAGVTDTQYF,TGTGCCAGCAGAATAGGTGCAGGGGTGACAGATACGCAGTATTTT
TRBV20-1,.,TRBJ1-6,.,CSARSPTGYNSPLHF,TGCAGTGCTCGATCTCCGACAGGCTATAATTCACCCCTCCACTTT
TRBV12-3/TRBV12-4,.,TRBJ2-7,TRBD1,CASSFRGILTGERSYEQYF,TGTGCCAGCAGTTTTCGGGGTATCTTGACAGGGGAAAGGTCCTACGAGCAGTACTTC
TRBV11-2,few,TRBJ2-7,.,CASSLAPLGSSYEQYF,TGTGCCAGCAGCTTAGCCCCACTTGGCAGCTCCTACGAGCAGTACTTC
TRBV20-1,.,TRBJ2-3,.,CSATERKDTDTQYF,TGCAGTGCTACGGAACGGAAGGACACAGATACGCAGTATTTT
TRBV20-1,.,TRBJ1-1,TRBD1,CSAREADRPYEAFF,TGCAGTGCTAGAGAGGCGGACAGGCCCTATGAAGCTTTCTTT
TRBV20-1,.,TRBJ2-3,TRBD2,CSARGPPQRGTTDTQYF,TGCAGTGCTAGAGGCCCTCCCCAGCGGGGGACGACAGATACGCAGTATTTT
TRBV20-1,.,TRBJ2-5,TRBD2,CSASLPAGDQETQYF,TGCAGTGCTAGTCTCCCAGCGGGGGACCAAGAGACCCAGTACTTC
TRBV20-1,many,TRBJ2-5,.,CSARLQETQYF,TGCAGTGCTAGGCTCCAAGAGACCCAGTACTTC
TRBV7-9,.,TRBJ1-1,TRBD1,CASTSYAGQGVEAFF,TGTGCCAGTACCTCCTACGCGGGACAGGGAGTTGAAGCTTTCTTT
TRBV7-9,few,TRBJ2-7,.,CASSFNLEQYF,TGTGCCAGCAGCTTTAATCTCGAGCAGTACTTC
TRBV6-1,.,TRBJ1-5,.,CASRDNQPQHF,TGTGCCAGCAGGGATAATCAGCCCCAGCATTTT
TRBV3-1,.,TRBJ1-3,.,CASTPTGQLTGNTIYF,TGTGCCAGCACGCCGACAGGACAGTTAACTGGAAACACCATATATTTT
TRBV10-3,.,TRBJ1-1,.,CAISESGGLPEAFF,TGTGCCATCAGTGAGTCGGGAGGGTTGCCTGAAGCTTTCTTT
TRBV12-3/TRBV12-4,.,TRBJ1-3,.,CASMRGTGNTIYF,TGTGCCAGCATGCGAGGGACCGGAAACACCATATATTTT
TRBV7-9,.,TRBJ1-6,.,CASSLAPVSSYNSPLHF,TGTGCCAGCAGCTTAGCGCCGGTTAGCTCCTATAATTCACCCCTCCACTTT
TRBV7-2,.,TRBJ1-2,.,CASSLDSFLENYGYTF,TGTGCCAGCAGCTTAGACTCTTTTCTGGAGAACTATGGCTACACCTTC
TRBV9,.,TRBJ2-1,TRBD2,CASRASGGPNNEQFF,TGTGCCAGCAGGGCTAGCGGGGGACCAAACAATGAGCAGTTCTTC
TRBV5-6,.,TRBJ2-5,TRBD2,CASSRTSGSWETQYF,TGTGCCAGCAGTCGGACTAGCGGGAGTTGGGAGACCCAGTACTTC
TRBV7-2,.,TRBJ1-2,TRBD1,CASSFLPTGGVLGYGYTF,TGTGCCAGCAGCTTTCTCCCAACAGGGGGCGTCCTCGGCTATGGCTACACCTTC
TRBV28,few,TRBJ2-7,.,CASSRDPSYEQYF,TGTGCCAGCAGCCGGGACCCCTCCTACGAGCAGTACTTC
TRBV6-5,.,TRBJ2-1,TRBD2,CASSYGGTSGYNEQFF,TGTGCCAGCAGTTACGGCGGGACTAGCGGGTACAATGAGCAGTTCTTC
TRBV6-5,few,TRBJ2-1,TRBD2,CASSYSASGRIDEQFF,TGTGCCAGCAGTTACTCGGCTAGCGGGCGTATCGATGAGCAGTTCTTC
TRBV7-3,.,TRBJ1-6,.,CASSLAPSPGISPLHF,TGTGCCAGCAGCCTGGCCCCCAGCCCTGGAATTTCACCCCTCCACTTT
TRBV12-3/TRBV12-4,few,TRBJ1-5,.,CASSSALGNQPQHF,TGTGCCAGCAGTTCGGCATTAGGGAATCAGCCCCAGCATTTT
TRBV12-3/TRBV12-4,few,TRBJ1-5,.,CASSLKPGGNQPQHF,TGTGCCAGCAGTTTAAAGCCGGGAGGAAATCAGCCCCAGCATTTT
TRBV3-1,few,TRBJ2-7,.,CASSQDRTGWAQYF,TGTGCCAGCAGCCAAGATAGGACCGGGTGGGCCCAGTACTTC
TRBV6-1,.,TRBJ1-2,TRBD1,CATRTGIQYGYTF,TGTGCCACACGGACAGGGATACAGTATGGCTACACCTTC
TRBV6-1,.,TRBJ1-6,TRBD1,CASSERDGQGAYNSPLHF,TGTGCCAGCAGTGAGAGAGACGGACAGGGCGCCTATAATTCACCCCTCCACTTT
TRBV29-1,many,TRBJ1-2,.,CSVEVPGAKGYTF,TGCAGCGTTGAAGTTCCGGGGGCGAAGGGCTACACCTTC